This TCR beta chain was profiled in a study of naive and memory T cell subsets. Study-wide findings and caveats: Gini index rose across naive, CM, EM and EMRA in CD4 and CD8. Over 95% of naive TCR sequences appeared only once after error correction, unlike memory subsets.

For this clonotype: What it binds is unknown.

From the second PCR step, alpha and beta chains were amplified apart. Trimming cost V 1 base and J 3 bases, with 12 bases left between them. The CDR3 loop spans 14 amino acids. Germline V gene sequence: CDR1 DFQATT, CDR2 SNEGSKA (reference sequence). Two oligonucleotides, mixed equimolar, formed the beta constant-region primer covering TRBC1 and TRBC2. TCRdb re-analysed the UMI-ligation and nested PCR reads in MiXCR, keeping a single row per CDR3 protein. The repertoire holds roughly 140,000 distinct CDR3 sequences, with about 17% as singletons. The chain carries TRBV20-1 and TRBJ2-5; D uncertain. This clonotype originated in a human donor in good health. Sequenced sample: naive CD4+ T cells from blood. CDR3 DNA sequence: TGCAGTGCTAGAGCCCCCCTTGCCGAAGAGACCCAGTACTTC. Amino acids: CSARAPLAEETQYF.